Listed here is a single T cell receptor beta chain. As yet, its antigen is unknown. Produced via immunoSEQ multiplex PCR; TCRdb's table is partial and in-frame only. In the table there are tens of thousands of clones, about 76% of which are singletons. The trim removed 3 bases at V and 8 bases at J, leaving 9 bases unmatched. The CDR3 extends over 15 amino acids. Germline V gives CDR1 MRHNA, CDR2 SNTAGT. This sample was taken from a study of radiotherapy plus CTLA-4 blockade in lung cancer. Looking at the study overall: There were objective responses in approximately 19% of patients, and about 31% had disease control.

Study outcomes and limitations: TCR clones originating in tumors grew in number in blood after radiotherapy plus ipilimumab.

The sequence came from a human donor with non-small cell lung cancer who had a complete response to radiotherapy plus ipilimumab. The specimen comprised peripheral blood, sampled from a patient treated with radiotherapy plus ipilimumab. V gene TRBV6-4 combines with J gene TRBJ2-1; 8 bases are a match to TRBD2. The CDR3: CASSETPSGPYEQFF. The CDR3 DNA reads TGTGCCAGCAGTGAAACCCCTAGCGGGCCCTATGAGCAGTTCTTC.